A selection of T cell receptor beta chains follows, all from one sample in a study of beta chain features in type 1 diabetes. TCRdb's copy holds only in-frame clones and misses some; the assay was immunoSEQ multiplex PCR. Of 250,000 to 350,000 clones listed, 12% to 15% are singletons. Material: central memory CD4+ T cells from blood. The receptors were sampled from a young man in good health. Each CDR3 is given with its conserved first and last residue. A D gene is named only where the DNA matches it firmly. For some rows the clone size is stated as once, few or many, or as a class when expanded; others skip it.

cdr3_nt cdr3_aa d_call cdr3_length j_call clone_size v_call
TGCGCCACCGGTCTTGGGCGGGGGGCATCGGGAAATGAGCAGTTCTTC CATGLGRGASGNEQFF TRBD2 16 TRBJ2-1 . TRBV5-1
TGTGCCAGCAGTGAAAAGGTCTCGGACAGCACAAAACTGTTTTTT CASSEKVSDSTKLFF . 15 TRBJ1-4 . TRBV25-1
TGTGCCAGCAGCCCTGGCAGTAATCACCCAAACACCATATATTTT CASSPGSNHPNTIYF . 15 TRBJ1-3 . TRBV7-6
TGTGCCAGCAGCCTCGGACAGGGGTATGGCTACACCTTC CASSLGQGYGYTF TRBD1 13 TRBJ1-2 few TRBV7-6
TGTGCTAGTGGTTCAGGACAGGGGAACACCGGGGAGCTGTTTTTT CASGSGQGNTGELFF TRBD1 15 TRBJ2-2 many TRBV12-5
TGTGCCAGCAGTGAAGTCATAGATACGCAGTATTTT CASSEVIDTQYF . 12 TRBJ2-3 many TRBV6-1
TGCAGCGTTGAAGAGGGGACAGGGGAGAGCGGTCCCCAGTACTTC CSVEEGTGESGPQYF TRBD1 15 TRBJ2-5 few TRBV29-1
TGTGCCAGTAGTGGACTCCCCGTGGCGGCCGGGGAGCTGTTTTTT CASSGLPVAAGELFF . 15 TRBJ2-2 . TRBV19
TGTGCCAGCTCACCATACCCCCGAAGCTCTGGAAACACCATATATTTT CASSPYPRSSGNTIYF . 16 TRBJ1-3 . TRBV18
TGTGCCAGCAGCTTGAGGACAGGTGAATACGCAGATACGCAGTATTTT CASSLRTGEYADTQYF TRBD1 16 TRBJ2-3 few TRBV5-4
TGTGCCAGCAGTTCAGGACTAGCGGGAGCAACCCGGGAGTACTTC CASSSGLAGATREYF TRBD2 15 TRBJ2-5 once TRBV6-1
TGCGCCAGCAGTGAGACCCGGACTGGTGGGCACAATGAGCAGTTCTTC CASSETRTGGHNEQFF . 16 TRBJ2-1 . TRBV10-1
TGCGCCAGCAGCTTGGATGGGGGACCTAACTATGGCTACACCTTC CASSLDGGPNYGYTF . 15 TRBJ1-2 few TRBV5-1
TGTGCCAGCAGTTACGGCGGGGGGCCCCCGGATACGCAGTATTTT CASSYGGGPPDTQYF TRBD2 15 TRBJ2-3 few TRBV6-5
TGTGCCAGCAGCTTAGGGGGGGCCGGGCGCTACGAGCAGTACTTC CASSLGGAGRYEQYF . 15 TRBJ2-7 few TRBV11-2
TGTGCCAGCAGTGTGGGCAGGGCCGATACGCAGTATTTT CASSVGRADTQYF . 13 TRBJ2-3 many TRBV2
TGTGCCAGTAGTATGGGAGTAGCGGGAGTTGGTGAGCAGTTCTTC CASSMGVAGVGEQFF TRBD2 15 TRBJ2-1 many TRBV19
TGTGCCAGCAGCTTGGCCACGTATAATTCACCCCTCCACTTT CASSLATYNSPLHF . 14 TRBJ1-6 . TRBV5-6
TGTGCCAGCAGCTTAGTTGTCTCCCTAGCGGGAGTCGATGAGCAGTTCTTC CASSLVVSLAGVDEQFF TRBD2 17 TRBJ2-1 . TRBV11-3
TGTGCCATCAGCGGACAGGGCATAGGGGGCTACACCTTC CAISGQGIGGYTF TRBD1 13 TRBJ1-2 few TRBV10-3
TGTGCCAGCAGCCATGTTAACTATGGCTACACCTTC CASSHVNYGYTF . 12 TRBJ1-2 few TRBV7-2
TGTGCCAGCAGCAAAAAGCGGGGGGGCACCGGGGAGCTGTTTTTT CASSKKRGGTGELFF . 15 TRBJ2-2 few TRBV21-1
TGCGCCAGCAGCCCCGGACAGGGGCACAAAGAGACCCAGTACTTC CASSPGQGHKETQYF TRBD1 15 TRBJ2-5 . TRBV5-1
TGTGCCAGCAGTGAGCTCCGGGAGTATGGCTACACCTTC CASSELREYGYTF . 13 TRBJ1-2 . TRBV2
TGTGCCAGCAGCTCGGGCGGACTAGCGATCAATACGCAGTATTTT CASSSGGLAINTQYF TRBD2 15 TRBJ2-3 few TRBV11-3
TGTGCCAGCAGTTTACAGGGTAGTGGCGGGAGGTTCTATGAGCAGTTCTTC CASSLQGSGGRFYEQFF TRBD2 17 TRBJ2-1 . TRBV27
TGTGCCAGCAGCTCCGGGGGGCCAGATACGCAGTATTTT CASSSGGPDTQYF . 13 TRBJ2-3 few TRBV7-2
TGTGCCAGCAGCTTGTTCCCGCCGGGTCACCAGCCCCAGCATTTT CASSLFPPGHQPQHF . 15 TRBJ1-5 few TRBV5-6
TGTGCCAGCAGCTTCCGGGGGTCAGATACGCAGTATTTT CASSFRGSDTQYF . 13 TRBJ2-3 . TRBV7-2
TGTGCCAGCAGCTTAGTGTCAGGGGGGCCCAATGAGCAGTTCTTC CASSLVSGGPNEQFF . 15 TRBJ2-1 . TRBV11-3
TGTGCCAGCAGGTTGGGCAGCACAGATACGCAGTATTTT CASRLGSTDTQYF . 13 TRBJ2-3 few TRBV5-6
TGTGCCAGCGGAGCAGGGGCCGGAGTCGGAAACACCATATATTTT CASGAGAGVGNTIYF . 15 TRBJ1-3 . TRBV6-5
TGTGCCAGCAGCGTTGGGGCGGGAGCGGAGACCCAGTACTTC CASSVGAGAETQYF TRBD2 14 TRBJ2-5 few TRBV13
TGCGCCAGCAGTCAATATTTCGAGGCAGGGAGCTCTGGAAACACCATATATTTT CASSQYFEAGSSGNTIYF . 18 TRBJ1-3 many TRBV23-1
TGCGCCAGCAGCTTTGGAGACAGGAGTGAGACCCAGTACTTC CASSFGDRSETQYF . 14 TRBJ2-5 . TRBV5-1
TGTGCCAGCAGCCAAGCCGGGACTAGCGGGAGCGGAGGCCAAGAGACCCAGTACTTC CASSQAGTSGSGGQETQYF TRBD2 19 TRBJ2-5 . TRBV4-2
TGTGCCAGCAGGCAGGGGGGCCGAGAGACCCAGTACTTC CASRQGGRETQYF . 13 TRBJ2-5 . TRBV27
TGTGCCAGCAGGTCAGGTCAGATCGGAAACACCATATATTTT CASRSGQIGNTIYF . 14 TRBJ1-3 few TRBV6-5
TGTGCCAGCAGCACCATCGTCGGGGGCCGGAGGAATGAGCAGTTCTTC CASSTIVGGRRNEQFF . 16 TRBJ2-1 few TRBV4-2
TGTGCCAGCAGTGTTAAGGGACAGGGGACCAGGGGCTACACCTTC CASSVKGQGTRGYTF TRBD1 15 TRBJ1-2 few TRBV2
TGTGCCAGCAGTCCGACAACGACACCTTGGCATTTT CASSPTTTPWHF . 12 TRBJ1-3 few TRBV28
TGTGCCAGCAGCTTAGGACTCCACCGGGAGCTGTTTTTT CASSLGLHRELFF . 13 TRBJ2-2 . TRBV5-4
TGTGCCAGCAGCTTGGAAACGGGAGAGACCCAGTACTTC CASSLETGETQYF . 13 TRBJ2-5 . TRBV5-4
TGTGCCAGCAGTGAAATTTGGACAGGGGACGAGCAGTTCTTC CASSEIWTGDEQFF TRBD1 14 TRBJ2-1 . TRBV6-1